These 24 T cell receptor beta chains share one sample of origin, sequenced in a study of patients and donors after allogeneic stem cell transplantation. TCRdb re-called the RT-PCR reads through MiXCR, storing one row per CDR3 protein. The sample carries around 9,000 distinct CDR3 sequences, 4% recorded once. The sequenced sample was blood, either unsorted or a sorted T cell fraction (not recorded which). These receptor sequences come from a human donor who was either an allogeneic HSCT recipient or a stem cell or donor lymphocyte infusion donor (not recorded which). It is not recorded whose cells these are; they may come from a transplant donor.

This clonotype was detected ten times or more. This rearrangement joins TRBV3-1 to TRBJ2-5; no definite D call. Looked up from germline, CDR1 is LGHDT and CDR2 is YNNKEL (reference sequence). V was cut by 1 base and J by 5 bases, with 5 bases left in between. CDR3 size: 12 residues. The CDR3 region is CASSQVKETQYF. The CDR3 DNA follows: TGTGCCAGCAGCCAAGTGAAGGAGACCCAGTACTTC.

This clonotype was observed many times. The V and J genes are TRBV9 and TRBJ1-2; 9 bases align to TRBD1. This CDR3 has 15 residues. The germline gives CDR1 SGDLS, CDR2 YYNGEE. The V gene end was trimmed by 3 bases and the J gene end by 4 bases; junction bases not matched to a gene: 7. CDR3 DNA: TGTGCCAGCAGCGACTCGACAGGGGGACTCTATGGCTACACCTTC. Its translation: CASSDSTGGLYGYTF.

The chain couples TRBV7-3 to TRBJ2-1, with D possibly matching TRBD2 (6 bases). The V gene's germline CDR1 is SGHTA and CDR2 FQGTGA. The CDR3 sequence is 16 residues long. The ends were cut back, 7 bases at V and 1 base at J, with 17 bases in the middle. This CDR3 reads CASTKTRGGSYNEQFF. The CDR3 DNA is TGTGCCAGCACGAAGACAAGGGGAGGATCCTACAATGAGCAGTTCTTC.

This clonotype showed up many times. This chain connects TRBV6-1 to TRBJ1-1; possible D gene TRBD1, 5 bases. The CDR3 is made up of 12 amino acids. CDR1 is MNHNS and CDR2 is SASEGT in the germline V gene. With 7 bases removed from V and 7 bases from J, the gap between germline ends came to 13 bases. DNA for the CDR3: TGTGCCAGCACCGAGGGACGCTTTGAAGCTTTCTTT. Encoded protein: CASTEGRFEAFF.

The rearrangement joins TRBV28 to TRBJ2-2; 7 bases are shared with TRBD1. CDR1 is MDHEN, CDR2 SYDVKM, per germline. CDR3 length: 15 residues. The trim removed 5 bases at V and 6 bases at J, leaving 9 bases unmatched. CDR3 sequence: CASSGTVRAPGELFF. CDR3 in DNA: TGTGCCAGCAGTGGGACAGTTCGGGCGCCCGGGGAGCTGTTTTTT.

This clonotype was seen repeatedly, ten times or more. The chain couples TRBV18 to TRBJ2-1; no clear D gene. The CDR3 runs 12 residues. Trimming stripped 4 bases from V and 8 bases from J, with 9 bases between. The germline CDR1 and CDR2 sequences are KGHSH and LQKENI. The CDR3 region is CASSRWSDEQFF. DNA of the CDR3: TGTGCCAGCTCACGGTGGTCGGATGAGCAGTTCTTC.

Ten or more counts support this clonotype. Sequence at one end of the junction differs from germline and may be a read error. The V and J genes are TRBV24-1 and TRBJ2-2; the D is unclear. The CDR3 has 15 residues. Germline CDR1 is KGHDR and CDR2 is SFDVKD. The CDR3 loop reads CATSGLWGGSGELFF. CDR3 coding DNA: TGTGCCACCAGTGGTTTGTGGGGTGGTTCCGGGGAGCTGTTTTTT.

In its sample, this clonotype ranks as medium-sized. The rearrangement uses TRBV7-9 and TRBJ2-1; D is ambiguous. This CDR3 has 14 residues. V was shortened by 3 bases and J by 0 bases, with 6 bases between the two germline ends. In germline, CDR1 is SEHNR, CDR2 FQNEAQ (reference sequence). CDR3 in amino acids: CASSLSSSYNEQFF. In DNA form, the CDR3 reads TGTGCCAGCAGCTTGTCTAGCTCCTACAATGAGCAGTTCTTC.

The CDR3 DNA is TGTGCCAGCAGTGAGGACTTCTCTGGGGCCAACGTCCTGACTTTC. As protein: CASSEDFSGANVLTF. The rearrangement uses TRBV2 and TRBJ2-6; a weak D match, TRBD2 (5 bases). Trimming removed 3 bases from V and 0 bases from J, with 6 bases in between. The CDR3 loop spans 15 amino acids. CDR1 and CDR2 (germline): SNHLY, FYNNEI.

CDR3 bases: TGTGCCAGCAGTGAACCCCGGACTGGAACAGATACGCAGTATTTT. This translates into CASSEPRTGTDTQYF. V and J are TRBV25-1 and TRBJ2-3; D may be TRBD2 (5 bases). This CDR3 region has 15 residues. CDR1 MGHDK and CDR2 SYGVNS come from the germline V gene. Trimming left V 2 bases short and J 3 bases short, with 12 bases between.

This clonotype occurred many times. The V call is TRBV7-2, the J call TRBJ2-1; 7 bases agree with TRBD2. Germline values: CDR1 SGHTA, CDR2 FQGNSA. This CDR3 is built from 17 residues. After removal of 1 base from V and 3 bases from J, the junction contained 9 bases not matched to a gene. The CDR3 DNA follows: TGTGCCAGCAGCTTAGGGTTGACTAGCTATAGCTACAATGAGCAGTTCTTC. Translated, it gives CASSLGLTSYSYNEQFF.

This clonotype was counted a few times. The CDR3 nucleotides read TGTGCCAGCAGTTTACAGGGGGGATGGGATGAGCAGTTCTTC. This translates into CASSLQGGWDEQFF. V is TRBV12-3 or TRBV12-4 and J is TRBJ2-1, with D maybe TRBD1 (7 bases). The V and J ends lost 2 bases and 8 bases respectively, with 13 bases between them. The CDR3 extends over 14 amino acids.

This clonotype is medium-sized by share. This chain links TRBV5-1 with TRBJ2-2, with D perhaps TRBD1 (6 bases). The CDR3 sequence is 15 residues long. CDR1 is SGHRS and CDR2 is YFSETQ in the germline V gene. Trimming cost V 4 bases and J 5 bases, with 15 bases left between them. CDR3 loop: CASSGTTGLTGELFF. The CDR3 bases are TGCGCCAGCAGCGGAACCACAGGGTTAACCGGGGAGCTGTTTTTT.

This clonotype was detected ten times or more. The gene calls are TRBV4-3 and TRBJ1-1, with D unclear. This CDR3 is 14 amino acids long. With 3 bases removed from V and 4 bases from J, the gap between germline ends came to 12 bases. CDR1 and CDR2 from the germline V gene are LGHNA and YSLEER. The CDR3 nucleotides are TGCGCCAGCAGCCATGGGCGGAGGAGCACTGAAGCTTTCTTT. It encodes CASSHGRRSTEAFF.

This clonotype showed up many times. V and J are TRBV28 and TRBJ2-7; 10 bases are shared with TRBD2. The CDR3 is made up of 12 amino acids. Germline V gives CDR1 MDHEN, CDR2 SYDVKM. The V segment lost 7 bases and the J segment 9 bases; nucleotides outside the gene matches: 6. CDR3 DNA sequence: TGTGCCAGCACTAGCGGGAGTCGGCGGCAGTACTTC. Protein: CASTSGSRRQYF.

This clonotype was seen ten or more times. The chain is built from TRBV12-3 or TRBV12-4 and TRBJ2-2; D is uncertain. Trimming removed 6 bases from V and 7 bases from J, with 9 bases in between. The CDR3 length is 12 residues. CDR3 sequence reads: CASRKAVGELFF. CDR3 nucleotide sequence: TGTGCCAGCAGAAAGGCGGTCGGGGAGCTGTTTTTT.

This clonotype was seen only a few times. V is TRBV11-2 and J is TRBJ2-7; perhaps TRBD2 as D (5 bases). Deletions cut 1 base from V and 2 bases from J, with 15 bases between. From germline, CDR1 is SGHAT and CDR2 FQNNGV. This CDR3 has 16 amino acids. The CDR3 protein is CASSLGAGSRAYEQYF. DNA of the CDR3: TGTGCCAGCAGCTTAGGGGCGGGCAGTCGGGCCTACGAGCAGTACTTC.

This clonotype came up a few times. For the CDR3, the DNA is TGTGCCAGCAGCAAACAAGGGGGCAGGACTAGCGGTTACAATGAGCAGTTCTTC. It codes for CASSKQGGRTSGYNEQFF. The V and J genes are TRBV6-4 and TRBJ2-1; 10 bases are shared with TRBD2. Trimming removed 6 bases from V and 4 bases from J; junction bases left unmatched: 15. Germline values: CDR1 MRHNA, CDR2 SNTAGT. This CDR3 spans 18 amino acids.

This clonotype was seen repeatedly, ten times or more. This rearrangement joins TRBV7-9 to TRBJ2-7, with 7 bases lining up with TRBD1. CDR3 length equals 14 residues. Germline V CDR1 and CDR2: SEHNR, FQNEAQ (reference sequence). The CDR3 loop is CAGGRSRGGHEQYF. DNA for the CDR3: TGTGCGGGCGGCAGGAGTAGAGGGGGCCACGAGCAGTACTTC.

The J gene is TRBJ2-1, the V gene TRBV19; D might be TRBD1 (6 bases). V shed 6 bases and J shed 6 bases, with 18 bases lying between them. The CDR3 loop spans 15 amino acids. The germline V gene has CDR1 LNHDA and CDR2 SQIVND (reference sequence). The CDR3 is CASRKQGTWANEQFF. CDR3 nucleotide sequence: TGTGCCAGTAGAAAACAGGGTACTTGGGCCAATGAGCAGTTCTTC.

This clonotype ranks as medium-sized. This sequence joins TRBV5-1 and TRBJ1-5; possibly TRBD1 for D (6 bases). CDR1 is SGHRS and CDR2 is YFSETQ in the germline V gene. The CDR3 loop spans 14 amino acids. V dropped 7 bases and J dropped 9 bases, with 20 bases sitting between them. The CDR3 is CASRGEGEQGPQHF. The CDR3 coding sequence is TGCGCCAGCCGGGGTGAGGGGGAGCAGGGGCCCCAGCATTTT. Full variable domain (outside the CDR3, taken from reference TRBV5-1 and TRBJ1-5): KAGVTQTPRYLIKTRGQQVTLSCSPISGHRSVSWYQQTPGQGLQFLFEYFSETQRNKGNFPGRFSGRQFSNSRSEMNVSTLELGDSALYLCASRGEGEQGPQHFGDGTRLSIL.

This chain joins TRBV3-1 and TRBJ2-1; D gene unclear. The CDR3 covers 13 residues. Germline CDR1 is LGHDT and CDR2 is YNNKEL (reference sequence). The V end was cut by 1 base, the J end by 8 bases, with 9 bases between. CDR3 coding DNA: TGTGCCAGCAGCCAAGTTTACAGCTATGAGCAGTTCTTC. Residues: CASSQVYSYEQFF.

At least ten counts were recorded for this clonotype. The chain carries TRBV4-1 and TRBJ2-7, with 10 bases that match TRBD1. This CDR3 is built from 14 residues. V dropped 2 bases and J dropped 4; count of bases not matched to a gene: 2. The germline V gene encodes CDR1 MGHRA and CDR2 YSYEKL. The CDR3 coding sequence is TGCGCCAGCAGCCAACCGGGACAGGGGTACGAGCAGTACTTC. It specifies CASSQPGQGYEQYF.

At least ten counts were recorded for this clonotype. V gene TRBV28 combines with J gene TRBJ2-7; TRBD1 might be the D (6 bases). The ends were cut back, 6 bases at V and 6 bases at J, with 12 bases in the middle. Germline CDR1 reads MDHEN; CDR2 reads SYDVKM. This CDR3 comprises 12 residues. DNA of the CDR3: TGTGCCAGCAGGTCTTGGGGGCTCGAGCAGTACTTC. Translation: CASRSWGLEQYF.